Listed below are T cell receptor beta chains from one sample, sequenced in a study of T cells in Graves' hyperthyroidism and ophthalmopathy. In TCRdb, the multiplex PCR reads were re-called with MiXCR into one record per CDR3 protein. The table lists a few hundred thousand distinct CDR3 sequences, roughly 23% of them singletons, with roughly 52% in the top ten. The sequenced sample was blood. The receptor set was obtained from a woman aged 50 to 60 with Graves' hyperthyroidism. Each CDR3 is given with its conserved first and last residue. Fields, in order: clone size, D gene, J gene, V gene, CDR3 DNA, CDR3 protein. D genes are given only for firm matches. Rows may omit the clone size; those that give it use once, few, many or a size class.

size: .
D: .
J: TRBJ1-5
V: TRBV30
DNA: TGTGCCTGGAGTGTACCGGGCCTCAGCGTCCAGCCCCAGCATTTT
CDR3: CAWSVPGLSVQPQHF

size: many
D: .
J: TRBJ1-5
V: TRBV12-3/TRBV12-4
DNA: TGTGCCAGCAGTTTGAAGGGGATCGGGAATCAGCCCCAGCATTTT
CDR3: CASSLKGIGNQPQHF

size: many
D: TRBD1
J: TRBJ1-2
V: TRBV7-2
DNA: TGTGCCAGCAGCCCCAGGACAGGGGGCTACACCTTC
CDR3: CASSPRTGGYTF

size: many
D: .
J: TRBJ1-2
V: TRBV6-2/TRBV6-3
DNA: TGTGCCAGCAGGGACGGACTAAACTATGGCTACACCTTC
CDR3: CASRDGLNYGYTF

size: few
D: .
J: TRBJ2-1
V: TRBV4-2
DNA: TGTGCCAGCAGCCAAGTCTCACCGACCACTGAGCAGTTCTTC
CDR3: CASSQVSPTTEQFF

size: .
D: .
J: TRBJ2-7
V: TRBV7-2
DNA: TGTGCCAGCAGCTTATTAACCCTCCCGGGAACCCCCAACGAGCAGTACTTC
CDR3: CASSLLTLPGTPNEQYF

size: once
D: .
J: TRBJ1-2
V: TRBV7-9
DNA: TGTGCCAGCAGCTTAGGGGGGGACACCTTCAACTATGGCTACACCTTC
CDR3: CASSLGGDTFNYGYTF

size: .
D: TRBD2
J: TRBJ2-1
V: TRBV15
DNA: TGTGCCACCAGCAGAGCGGGGCGGGGGGCTAACAATGAGCAGTTCTTC
CDR3: CATSRAGRGANNEQFF

size: few
D: TRBD1
J: TRBJ1-2
V: TRBV30
DNA: TGTGCCTGGAGTTACCGGGACAGAAGGAACTATGGCTACACCTTC
CDR3: CAWSYRDRRNYGYTF

size: .
D: .
J: TRBJ2-7
V: TRBV10-3
DNA: TGTGCCATCAGTGCGGCGGGCGATAGTTACGAGCAGTACTTC
CDR3: CAISAAGDSYEQYF

size: .
D: TRBD2
J: TRBJ2-1
V: TRBV20-1
DNA: TGCAGTGCTAGAGATTTGAATCGTGGTGGACTAGCGGCGGCCTACAATGAGCAGTTCTTC
CDR3: CSARDLNRGGLAAAYNEQFF

size: many
D: .
J: TRBJ2-3
V: TRBV14
DNA: TGTGCCAGCAGCCAAGATCTATCACAGGCCCTAGGAGATACGCAGTATTTT
CDR3: CASSQDLSQALGDTQYF

size: .
D: .
J: TRBJ1-5
V: TRBV28
DNA: TGTGCCAGCATACAGACCTCGGTGGGGCAGCCCCAGCATTTT
CDR3: CASIQTSVGQPQHF

size: many
D: TRBD2
J: TRBJ2-1
V: TRBV7-8
DNA: TGTGCCAGCAGCCCCTCTTCAGCGGGGCATGAGCAGTTCTTC
CDR3: CASSPSSAGHEQFF

size: .
D: TRBD1
J: TRBJ2-7
V: TRBV4-1
DNA: TGCGCCAGCAGCCCGGGGACAGGACCGTGGGAGCAGTACTTC
CDR3: CASSPGTGPWEQYF

size: many
D: TRBD1
J: TRBJ2-7
V: TRBV7-9
DNA: TGTGCCAGCAGCTTAGGCACGGCAGGGGGAAGGGAGCAGTACTTC
CDR3: CASSLGTAGGREQYF

size: many
D: .
J: TRBJ2-1
V: TRBV3-1
DNA: TGTGCCAGCAGCCAACTAGCGCGTGAGCAGTTCTTC
CDR3: CASSQLAREQFF

size: few
D: .
J: TRBJ2-5
V: TRBV5-1
DNA: TGCGCCAGCAGACAAGTGGAGACCCAGTACTTC
CDR3: CASRQVETQYF